One sample yielded the 20 T cell receptor beta chains listed below, sequenced in a study of T-cell reconstitution after alpha-beta-depleted transplantation in children. TCRbeta library construction was performed incorporating unique molecular identifiers. TCRdb reprocessed the PCR reads via MiXCR and lists one record per CDR3 protein. The repertoire holds 90,000 to 150,000 distinct CDR3 sequences, with 23% as singletons. Here the sequenced sample was PBMCs, mostly from graft donor cells, taken 180 days after TCRalphabeta/CD19-depleted stem cell transplant. These receptors all come from a male patient between 2 and 15 years old who had a stem cell transplant for chronic granulomatous disease, so the T cells may come from the graft donor.

The J gene is TRBJ2-7, the V gene TRBV4-1; D might be TRBD2 (5 bases). In germline, CDR1 is MGHRA, CDR2 YSYEKL. This CDR3 comprises 16 residues. Between the trimmed V and J ends, which lost 2 bases and 0 bases, there was a span of 14 bases. CDR3 amino acids: CASSQQPGKSSYEQYF. CDR3 in DNA: TGCGCCAGCAGCCAACAACCGGGAAAGAGCTCCTACGAGCAGTACTTC.

This clonotype was observed many times. The gene calls are TRBV12-3 or TRBV12-4 and TRBJ2-3; D is uncertain. V shed 5 bases and J shed 8 bases, with 14 bases lying between them. The CDR3 is 13 residues long. The DNA of the CDR3 is TGTGCCAGCAGTAAGATTAGAGACTCTACGCAGTATTTT. As protein: CASSKIRDSTQYF.

The J gene is TRBJ2-1, the V gene TRBV9; 7 nucleotides agree with TRBD1. Germline CDR1 is SGDLS and CDR2 is YYNGEE. This CDR3 contains 16 residues. The J segment lost 6 bases and the V segment lost 4 bases, leaving 13 bases of the junction unmatched. The CDR3 loop is CASSPRQGPYGNEQFF. The CDR3 region has the DNA TGTGCCAGCAGCCCCAGACAGGGCCCCTACGGCAATGAGCAGTTCTTC.

This clonotype was counted many times. This chain links TRBV7-9 with TRBJ2-5; no reliable D call. The CDR3 is 13 amino acids. Germline CDR1 SEHNR, CDR2 FQNEAQ (reference sequence). Trimming took off 6 bases at V and 4 bases at J, with 12 bases between the two ends. The CDR3 DNA follows: TGTGCCAGCAGTGGGTACGCGAGAGAGACCCAGTACTTC. It translates to CASSGYARETQYF.

This clonotype was counted many times. The chain employs TRBV5-1 and TRBJ2-1, with TRBD2 as a possible D gene (6 bases). Trimming cost V 5 bases and J 10 bases, with 16 bases left between them. Germline-derived CDR1 and CDR2 are SGHRS and YFSETQ. The CDR3 runs 13 residues. Here the CDR3 reads CASSTGGSPEQFF. The CDR3 nucleotides are TGCGCCAGCAGTACCGGGGGTAGCCCGGAGCAGTTCTTC.

The rearrangement uses TRBV11-2 and TRBJ2-1; TRBD1 matches at 8 bases. There are 13 residues in the CDR3. Germline lookup yields CDR1 SGHAT and CDR2 FQNNGV. Trimming took 5 bases from V and 5 from J; bases not matched to a gene: 2. CDR3 loop: CASSPTGDNEQFF. The CDR3 nucleotides are TGTGCCAGCAGCCCGACAGGGGACAATGAGCAGTTCTTC.

This clonotype was counted many times. The V gene is TRBV12-3 or TRBV12-4, the J gene TRBJ1-5; D remains ambiguous. This CDR3 contains 18 residues. V lost 7 bases and J 0 bases, leaving 22 bases between the germline ends. The CDR3 sequence is CASNLGTGHKDSNQPQHF. The DNA for the CDR3 is TGTGCCAGCAACCTTGGAACGGGCCACAAGGATAGCAATCAGCCCCAGCATTTT.

This clonotype was observed many times. CDR3 residues: CASSIAGRPFRPQHF. For the CDR3, the DNA is TGTGCCAGTAGTATAGCTGGCCGCCCCTTTCGGCCCCAGCATTTT. This rearrangement joins TRBV19 to TRBJ1-5; D is undetermined. CDR1 LNHDA and CDR2 SQIVND come from the germline V gene (reference sequence). The V end was cut by 1 base, the J end by 9 bases, with 16 bases between. The CDR3 has 15 residues.

V gene TRBV7-2 combines with J gene TRBJ2-5; D is uncertain. V was shortened by 3 bases and J by 2 bases, with 7 bases between the two germline ends. The CDR3 consists of 13 residues. The germline CDR1 and CDR2 sequences are SGHTA and FQGNSA. CDR3 bases: TGTGCCAGCAGCTTCTACACGCAAGAGACCCAGTACTTC. This translates into CASSFYTQETQYF.

The chain couples TRBV28 to TRBJ2-3; 7 bases are shared with TRBD2. Germline V CDR1 and CDR2: MDHEN, SYDVKM. The CDR3 is made up of 16 amino acids. The V gene end was trimmed by 4 bases and the J gene end by 6 bases; junction bases not matched to a gene: 13. The CDR3 sequence: CASSYGGGVRSDTQYF. The CDR3 region has the DNA TGTGCCAGCAGTTATGGGGGGGGAGTTCGATCCGATACGCAGTATTTT.

In its sample, this clonotype was seen many times. The chain carries TRBV12-3 or TRBV12-4 and TRBJ1-5, with 12 bases aligning to TRBD1. This CDR3 comprises 15 residues. With V trimmed by 6 bases and J by 2 bases, 2 bases remained unmatched. CDR3 nucleotide sequence: TGTGCCAGCAGCGGGACAGGGGGCGGCAATCAGCCCCAGCATTTT. This encodes CASSGTGGGNQPQHF.

This chain joins TRBV10-3 and TRBJ2-7; 9 bases agree with TRBD1. The CDR3 consists of 17 residues. Germline V gene sequence: CDR1 ENHRY, CDR2 SYGVKD. The V segment lost 8 bases and the J segment 2 bases; nucleotides outside the gene matches: 16. The CDR3 here is CAIATGGAGQGTYEQYF. The CDR3, as DNA: TGTGCCATCGCAACCGGGGGCGCGGGACAGGGTACCTACGAGCAGTACTTC.

This clonotype came up a few times. This sequence joins TRBV5-1 and TRBJ2-1, with TRBD1 matching over 8 bases. With 4 bases clipped from V and 0 bases from J, the junction kept 12 bases outside the gene matches. The CDR3 loop spans 18 amino acids. Germline assignment: CDR1 SGHRS and CDR2 YFSETQ. The CDR3 bases are TGCGCCAGCAGCACCACTCGGGACAGGTCCAGCTCCTACAATGAGCAGTTCTTC. Its translation is CASSTTRDRSSSYNEQFF.

The rearrangement uses TRBV5-1 and TRBJ2-7; D unclear. V was clipped by 7 bases and J by 0 bases, with 5 bases between them. The CDR3 length is 11 residues. Germline V gene sequence: CDR1 SGHRS, CDR2 YFSETQ. This chain's CDR3 is CASLVSYEQYF. The DNA of the CDR3 is TGCGCCAGCCTCGTCTCCTACGAGCAGTACTTC.

In this sample, this clonotype turned up a few times. The chain couples TRBV5-1 to TRBJ2-1; 9 bases map to TRBD1. The germline V gene has CDR1 SGHRS and CDR2 YFSETQ. After removal of 4 bases from V and 0 bases from J, the junction contained 8 bases not matched to a gene. The CDR3 has 17 amino acids. CDR3 protein: CASSVTGQGSSYNEQFF. In DNA form, the CDR3 reads TGCGCCAGCAGCGTAACGGGACAGGGTTCCTCCTACAATGAGCAGTTCTTC. Variable domain in full (rest from reference TRBV5-1 and TRBJ2-1): KAGVTQTPRYLIKTRGQQVTLSCSPISGHRSVSWYQQTPGQGLQFLFEYFSETQRNKGNFPGRFSGRQFSNSRSEMNVSTLELGDSALYLCASSVTGQGSSYNEQFFGPGTRLTVL.

The CDR3 DNA follows: TGTGCCAGCAGACCCACGGGGGGCCGGGAAAAACTGTTTTTT. As protein: CASRPTGGREKLFF. The chain has TRBV5-6 and TRBJ1-4; D might be TRBD1 (6 bases). The CDR3 covers 14 residues. Germline-derived CDR1 and CDR2 are SGHDT and YYEEEE. Trimming removed 5 bases at V and 8 bases at J, with 16 bases between.

J is TRBJ2-7 and V is TRBV7-9, with 7 positions matching TRBD2. Germline V lookup: CDR1 SEHNR, CDR2 FQNEAQ (reference sequence). Unmatched junction bases numbered 5, after V lost 0 bases and J lost 3 bases. This CDR3 contains 15 residues. In DNA, the CDR3 is TGTGCCAGCAGCTTAGCGGCGGGGGTAGGCTACGAGCAGTACTTC. This sequence encodes CASSLAAGVGYEQYF.

This clonotype has just a few counts. The chain couples TRBV20-1 to TRBJ1-6; weak D call: TRBD1 (5 bases). This CDR3 has 13 amino acids. Germline V gives CDR1 DFQATT, CDR2 SNEGSKA (reference sequence). V lost 0 bases, J lost 9 bases, and 9 bases lay in between. For the CDR3, the DNA is TGCAGTGCTAGAGATCGGCAGGGTTCACCCCTCCACTTT. Translated: CSARDRQGSPLHF.

This clonotype was counted at least ten times. The CDR3 bases are TGCAGTGCTAGAGACCATTTCGGGACAGGGAGCACAGATACGCAGTATTTT. Its translation: CSARDHFGTGSTDTQYF. J is TRBJ2-3 and V is TRBV20-1; 9 bases line up with TRBD1. V lost 0 bases, J lost 0 bases, and 7 bases stayed unmatched. The CDR3 totals 17 residues. Germline V CDR1 and CDR2: DFQATT, SNEGSKA (reference sequence).

This clonotype was counted at least ten times. The rearrangement joins TRBV7-2 to TRBJ1-1; D is uncertain. V was shortened by 1 base and J by 1 base, with 4 bases between the two germline ends. Per germline, CDR1 SGHTA and CDR2 FQGNSA. The CDR3 extends over 13 amino acids. CDR3 DNA sequence: TGTGCCAGCAGCTTAGAACAGAACACTGAAGCTTTCTTT. Protein product: CASSLEQNTEAFF.